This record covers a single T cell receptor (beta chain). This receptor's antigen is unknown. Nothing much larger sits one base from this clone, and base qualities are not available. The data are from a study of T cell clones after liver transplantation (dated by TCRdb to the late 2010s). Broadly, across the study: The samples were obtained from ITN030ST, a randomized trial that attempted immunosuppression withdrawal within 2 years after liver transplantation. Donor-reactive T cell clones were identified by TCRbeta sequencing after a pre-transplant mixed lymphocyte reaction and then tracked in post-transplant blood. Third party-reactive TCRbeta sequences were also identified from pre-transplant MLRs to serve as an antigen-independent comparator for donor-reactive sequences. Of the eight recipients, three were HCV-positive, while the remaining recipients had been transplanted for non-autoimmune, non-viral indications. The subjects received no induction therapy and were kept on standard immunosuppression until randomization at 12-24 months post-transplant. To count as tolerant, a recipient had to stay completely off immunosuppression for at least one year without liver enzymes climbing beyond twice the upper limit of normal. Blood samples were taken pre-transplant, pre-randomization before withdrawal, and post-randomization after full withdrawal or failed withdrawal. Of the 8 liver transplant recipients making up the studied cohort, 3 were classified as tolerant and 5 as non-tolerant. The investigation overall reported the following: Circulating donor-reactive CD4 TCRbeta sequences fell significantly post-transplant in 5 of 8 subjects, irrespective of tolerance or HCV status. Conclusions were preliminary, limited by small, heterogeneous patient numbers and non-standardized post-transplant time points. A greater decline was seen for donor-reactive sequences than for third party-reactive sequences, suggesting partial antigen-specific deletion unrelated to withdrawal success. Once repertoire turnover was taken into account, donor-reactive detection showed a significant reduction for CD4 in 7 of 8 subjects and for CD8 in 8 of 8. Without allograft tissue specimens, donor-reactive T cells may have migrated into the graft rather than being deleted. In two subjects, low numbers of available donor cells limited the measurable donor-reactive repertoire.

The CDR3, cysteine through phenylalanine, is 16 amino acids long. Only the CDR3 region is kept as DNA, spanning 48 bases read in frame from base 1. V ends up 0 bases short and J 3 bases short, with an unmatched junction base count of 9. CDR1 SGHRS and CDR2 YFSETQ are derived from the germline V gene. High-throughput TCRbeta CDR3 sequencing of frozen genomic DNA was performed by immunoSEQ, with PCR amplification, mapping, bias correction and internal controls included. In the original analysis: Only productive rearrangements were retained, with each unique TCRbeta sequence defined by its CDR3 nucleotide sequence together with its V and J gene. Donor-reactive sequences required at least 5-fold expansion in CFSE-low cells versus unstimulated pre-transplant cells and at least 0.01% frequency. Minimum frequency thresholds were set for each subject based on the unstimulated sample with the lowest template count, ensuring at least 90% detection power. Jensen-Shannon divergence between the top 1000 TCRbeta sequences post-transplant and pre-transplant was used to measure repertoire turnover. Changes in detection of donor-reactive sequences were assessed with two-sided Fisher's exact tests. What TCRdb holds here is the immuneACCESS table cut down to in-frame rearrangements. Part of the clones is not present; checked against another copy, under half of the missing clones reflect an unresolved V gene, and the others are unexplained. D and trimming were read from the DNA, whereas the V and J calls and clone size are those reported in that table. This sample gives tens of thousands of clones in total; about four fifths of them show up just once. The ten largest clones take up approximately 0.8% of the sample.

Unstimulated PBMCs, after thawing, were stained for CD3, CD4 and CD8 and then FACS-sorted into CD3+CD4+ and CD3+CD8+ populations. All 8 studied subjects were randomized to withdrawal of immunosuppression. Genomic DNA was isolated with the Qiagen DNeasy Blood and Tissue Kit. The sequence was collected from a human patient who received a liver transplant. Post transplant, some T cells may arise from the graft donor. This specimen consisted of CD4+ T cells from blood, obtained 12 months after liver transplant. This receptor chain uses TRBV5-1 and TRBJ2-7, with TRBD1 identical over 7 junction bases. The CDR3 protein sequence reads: CASSLAPTGVDYEQYF. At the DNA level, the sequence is TGCGCCAGCAGCTTGGCCCCCACAGGGGTAGACTACGAGCAGTACTTC.